The clone carrying this T cell receptor (beta chain) was picked up a small number of times. Its antigen is unidentified. This specimen belongs to a study of T-cell memory formation after mild COVID-19. Study outcomes and limitations: CD8+ contracting clones occupied EMRA, while CD4+ ones occupied mainly CM and EM.

Amplification by 5'RACE using constant-segment primers produced TCR alpha and TCR beta cDNA libraries that carried sample barcodes and UMIs. Each CDR3 protein is one row after TCRdb ran MiXCR on the 5' RACE reads. The sample has more than 300,000 distinct CDR3 sequences; approximately 14% are singletons. Source material: PBMCs or a T cell subset sorted from them (not recorded which). The receptor's source is a man aged 18 to 30 who had mild COVID-19 (a few samples of this study predate the infection). Cell type and time point are not known.

The CDR3 DNA is TGTGCCAGCAGACTCGGACAGCCGGGGGAGACCCAGTACTTC. This sequence encodes CASRLGQPGETQYF. The V gene is TRBV11-1, the J gene TRBJ2-5; tentative D call: TRBD1 (6 bases). The V end was cut by 6 bases, the J end by 5 bases, with 16 bases between. The germline V gene encodes CDR1 SGHAT and CDR2 FQDESV (reference sequence). The CDR3 sequence is 14 residues long.